This entry lists 27 T cell receptor beta chains sequenced from one sample in a study of technical replicates of blood from a few donors. Profiled with immunoSEQ multiplex PCR; TCRdb holds only in-frame clones, not every one. The sample yields about 83,000 clones, around nine tenths seen once. Material for sequencing was T cells isolated from PBMCs. Receptors were obtained from a human donor in good health.

The chain joins TRBV18 to TRBJ1-4; tentatively, D is TRBD1 (6 bases). Germline assignment: CDR1 KGHSH and CDR2 LQKENI. The V end lost 3 bases, the J end lost 7 bases, and 15 bases lay between the germline ends. CDR3 length equals 15 residues. The CDR3 coding sequence is TGTGCCAGCTCACCTGACAGGCCCAAGATTGAAAAACTGTTTTTT. Translating it yields CASSPDRPKIEKLFF.

The chain employs TRBV5-1 and TRBJ2-1; 10 positions agree with TRBD1. V was pared by 4 bases and J by 5 bases, with 12 bases of the junction left unmatched. The CDR3 spans 17 residues. Germline V gene lookup returns CDR1 SGHRS and CDR2 YFSETQ. CDR3 DNA: TGCGCCAGCAGCCTGGAGTTGACGGACAGGGGGAACAATGAGCAGTTCTTC. Protein sequence: CASSLELTDRGNNEQFF.

The chain combines TRBV6-4 with TRBJ2-1, with D perhaps matching TRBD2 (6 bases). The CDR3 loop spans 14 amino acids. V was shortened by 4 bases and J by 8 bases, with 15 bases between the two germline ends. Per germline, CDR1 MRHNA and CDR2 SNTAGT. This chain's CDR3 is CASSGRGGRDEQFF. The CDR3 region has the DNA TGTGCCAGCAGTGGGAGGGGAGGACGTGATGAGCAGTTCTTC.

This clone was detected only once. J is TRBJ2-7 and V is TRBV5-1; possibly TRBD2 for D (6 bases). V was shortened by 2 bases and J by 3 bases, with 15 bases between the two germline ends. The CDR3 length is 15 residues. CDR1 is SGHRS and CDR2 is YFSETQ in the germline V gene. CDR3 coding DNA: TGCGCCAGCAGCTTACAGACTAGTGGCATCTACGAGCAGTACTTC. Amino acids: CASSLQTSGIYEQYF. The whole variable domain, remainder taken from reference TRBV5-1 and TRBJ2-7, is KAGVTQTPRYLIKTRGQQVTLSCSPISGHRSVSWYQQTPGQGLQFLFEYFSETQRNKGNFPGRFSGRQFSNSRSEMNVSTLELGDSALYLCASSLQTSGIYEQYFGPGTRLTVT.

The J gene is TRBJ1-1, the V gene TRBV6-5; a weak D match, TRBD1 (6 bases). CDR3 length: 13 amino acids. Germline V gives CDR1 MNHEY, CDR2 SVGAGI. V lost 4 bases to trimming and J lost 8 bases, with 14 bases between them. In nucleotides, the CDR3 is TGTGCCAGCAGTTTGGACCTCGGGACAGAAGCTTTCTTT. The encoded protein is CASSLDLGTEAFF.

V usage is TRBV13 and J usage is TRBJ2-1, with 11 bases lining up with TRBD2. Looked up from germline, CDR1 is PRHDT and CDR2 is FYEKMQ (reference sequence). The V gene end was trimmed by 5 bases and the J gene end by 7 bases; junction bases not matched to a gene: 4. This CDR3 region has 14 residues. The CDR3 nucleotides read TGTGCCAGCAGCCCCACTAGCGGGAGTAATGAGCAGTTCTTC. It translates to CASSPTSGSNEQFF.

The chain recombines TRBV28 with TRBJ1-4, with 7 positions matching TRBD1. The CDR3 length is 15 residues. Germline loops: CDR1 MDHEN, CDR2 SYDVKM. Germline trimming cut 3 bases from V and 8 bases from J; bases unmatched to any gene: 9. The CDR3 nucleotides are TGTGCCAGCAGTTTCGGACGGGACAGTCGCGAAAAACTGTTTTTT. This encodes CASSFGRDSREKLFF.

This clone has just a few counts. The genes are TRBV27 and TRBJ2-3; 9 bases fit TRBD1. The CDR3 has 15 amino acids. The V gene end was trimmed by 5 bases and the J gene end by 5 bases; junction bases not matched to a gene: 8. The germline V gene encodes CDR1 MNHEY and CDR2 SMNVEV (reference sequence). The DNA for the CDR3 is TGTGCCAGCAGTCCCCTTATGGGACAGGGAGATACGCAGTATTTT. This gives the protein CASSPLMGQGDTQYF.

This chain uses TRBV30 with TRBJ2-7; D call uncertain. This CDR3 comprises 11 residues. CDR1 is GTSNPN and CDR2 is SVGIG in the germline V gene (reference sequence). Trimming removed 4 bases from V and 2 bases from J, with 6 bases in between. This CDR3 is CAWTETYEQYF. The CDR3 nucleotides read TGTGCCTGGACCGAGACCTACGAGCAGTACTTC.

This clone was seen a single time. The rearrangement links TRBV6-1 to TRBJ2-5; D might be TRBD2 (6 bases). CDR1 MNHNS and CDR2 SASEGT come from the germline V gene. The germline V and J ends were trimmed by 2 bases and 5 bases, with 27 bases remaining between them. This CDR3 has 19 residues. For the CDR3, the DNA is TGTGCCAGCAGTGAACCTCCCCGGACTACACTTCTCCTTCGGGAGACCCAGTACTTC. Amino acid sequence: CASSEPPRTTLLLRETQYF.

V usage is TRBV10-1 and J usage is TRBJ2-7; 7 nucleotides match TRBD1. The germline V gene has CDR1 WNHNN and CDR2 SYGVQD (reference sequence). The CDR3 has 15 residues. J gave up 0 bases and V 2 bases, and 4 bases lay outside the gene matches. CDR3 sequence: CASSEGRGSSYEQYF. The CDR3, as DNA: TGCGCCAGCAGTGAGGGCAGGGGGTCCTCCTACGAGCAGTACTTC.

The rearrangement joins TRBV23-1 to TRBJ2-1, with TRBD2 matching 9 bases. TRBV23-1 is recorded as an ORF, its role being uncertain. Trimming removed 4 bases from V and 9 bases from J; junction bases left unmatched: 10. The CDR3 sequence is 15 residues long. The CDR3 nucleotides read TGCGCCAGCAGTCTCCGGGGTAGCGGGAGAGGTGAGCAGTTCTTC. It is translated as CASSLRGSGRGEQFF.

The chain combines TRBV7-8 with TRBJ2-7; TRBD1 matches 11 bases. Germline assignment: CDR1 SGHVS and CDR2 FQNEAQ. V lost 5 bases and J lost 4; bases outside the gene matches: 13. The length of the CDR3 is 17 residues. The CDR3 is CASSRRAMGQGVYEQYF. CDR3 DNA: TGTGCCAGCAGCCGGAGAGCAATGGGACAGGGGGTATACGAGCAGTACTTC. The full variable domain, its missing parts supplied by reference TRBV7-8 and TRBJ2-7, is GAGVSQSPRYKVAKRGQDVALRCDPISGHVSLFWYQQALGQGPEFLTYFQNEAQLDKSGLPSDRFFAERPEGSVSTLKIQRTQQEDSAVYLCASSRRAMGQGVYEQYFGPGTRLTVT.

The J gene is TRBJ2-1, the V gene TRBV18; TRBD1 might be the D (6 bases). This CDR3 is 16 amino acids long. Looked up from germline, CDR1 is KGHSH and CDR2 is LQKENI. The germline V and J ends were trimmed by 6 bases and 3 bases, with 18 bases remaining between them. The CDR3 loop is CASSRLRGDYYNEQFF. As DNA, the CDR3 is TGTGCCAGCTCGCGCCTCAGGGGAGACTACTACAATGAGCAGTTCTTC.

The rearrangement links TRBV21-1 to TRBJ1-1; no check of the table's D call, TRBD1, against the DNA was made. TRBV21-1 is annotated as a pseudogene. The CDR3 loop spans 14 amino acids. This chain's CDR3 is CASRPRQGGTEAFF. The DNA of the CDR3 is TGTGCCAGCAGGCCTCGACAGGGAGGAACTGAAGCTTTCTTT.

V is TRBV19 and J is TRBJ1-1; D possibly corresponds to TRBD1 (5 bases). Per the germline V gene, CDR1 is LNHDA and CDR2 is SQIVND (reference sequence). Trimming cost V 8 bases and J 2 bases, with 15 bases left between them. There are 14 residues in the CDR3. The CDR3 here is CASSGRGGNTEAFF. CDR3 coding DNA: TGTGCCAGTTCGGGGCGGGGTGGAAACACTGAAGCTTTCTTT.

This clone was seen a single time. The rearrangement uses TRBV11-2 and TRBJ2-1; a possible D gene is TRBD2 (6 bases). CDR1 SGHAT and CDR2 FQNNGV come from the germline V gene. The CDR3 is 15 residues long. V was clipped by 4 bases and J by 1 base, with 11 bases between them. CDR3: CASSSYRESYNEQFF. CDR3 in DNA: TGTGCCAGCAGCTCGTATCGGGAGTCCTACAATGAGCAGTTCTTC.

The table lists this clone with a count of one. The rearrangement joins TRBV27 to TRBJ2-7; D perhaps matches TRBD1 (5 bases). This CDR3 has 15 amino acids. Trimming cost V 5 bases and J 1 base, with 15 bases left between them. Germline V gene lookup returns CDR1 MNHEY and CDR2 SMNVEV (reference sequence). CDR3 residues: CASSNRSGLSYEQYF. For the CDR3, the DNA is TGTGCCAGCAGTAACAGGTCCGGCCTTTCCTACGAGCAGTACTTC.

V is TRBV7-9 and J is TRBJ2-2; 10 nucleotides match TRBD1. This CDR3 is 15 amino acids long. Germline CDR1 reads SEHNR; CDR2 reads FQNEAQ (reference sequence). With V trimmed by 6 bases and J by 7 bases, 8 bases remained unmatched. The CDR3 DNA sequence: TGTGCCAGCAGGGCCGGGACAGGGGATGTCGGGGAGCTGTTTTTT. Protein product: CASRAGTGDVGELFF.

On this clone itself: A junction end diverges from the germline sequence, so it may reflect a read error. The rearrangement joins TRBV7-7 to TRBJ2-7; TRBD2 might be the D (5 bases). CDR3 length equals 13 residues. The V gene's germline CDR1 is SSHAT and CDR2 FNYEAQ (reference sequence). CDR3 sequence: CASSAYEGYEQYF. The CDR3 coding sequence is TGTGCTAGCAGCGCCTACGAGGGTTACGAGCAGTACTTC. The full variable domain, rest sourced from reference TRBV7-7 and TRBJ2-7, is GAGVSQSPRYKVTKRGQDVTLRCDPISSHATLYWYQQALGQGPEFLTYFNYEAQPDKSGLPSDRFSAERPEGSISTLTIQRTEQRDSAMYRCASSAYEGYEQYFGPGTRLTVT.

For the CDR3, the DNA is TGTGCCAGCAGATGGAGGCGGGGGGATCTAGAGACCCAGTACTTC. It is translated as CASRWRRGDLETQYF. The V and J genes are TRBV27 and TRBJ2-5; 8 bases fit TRBD2. CDR1 and CDR2 (germline): MNHEY, SMNVEV (reference sequence). This CDR3 is built from 15 residues. Trimming cost V 6 bases and J 4 bases; bases outside gene matches: 10.

The V call is TRBV28, the J call TRBJ2-1; D perhaps matches TRBD2 (5 bases). The V end lost 5 bases, the J end lost 0 bases, and 8 bases lay between the germline ends. The CDR3 totals 14 residues. CDR1 and CDR2 (germline): MDHEN, SYDVKM. The CDR3 loop reads CASSIAGSYNEQFF. For the CDR3, the DNA is TGTGCCAGCAGTATTGCGGGCTCCTACAATGAGCAGTTCTTC.

The V gene is TRBV9, the J gene TRBJ1-2, with D unclear. CDR1 is SGDLS and CDR2 is YYNGEE in the germline V gene. Trimming cost V 3 bases and J 0 bases, with 12 bases left between them. This CDR3 contains 15 residues. The CDR3 spells CASSGWRAANYGYTF. The DNA of the CDR3 is TGTGCCAGCAGCGGGTGGCGGGCAGCTAACTATGGCTACACCTTC.

CDR3 in amino acids: CASSSGTDTQYF. The CDR3 DNA is TGTGCCAGTAGTTCAGGCACAGATACGCAGTATTTT. V usage is TRBV19 and J usage is TRBJ2-3; unclear D gene. The CDR3 loop spans 12 amino acids. The ends were cut back, 5 bases at V and 1 base at J, with 4 bases in the middle. Germline lookup yields CDR1 LNHDA and CDR2 SQIVND (reference sequence).

The sample holds one count of this clone. The rearrangement links TRBV4-3 to TRBJ2-2, with TRBD1 identical over 9 bases. Germline lookup yields CDR1 LGHNA and CDR2 YSLEER. This CDR3 spans 15 amino acids. Trimming at V came to 3 bases and at J to 1 base, leaving 0 bases not matched to a gene. CDR3: CASSQGQGNTGELFF. The CDR3, as DNA: TGCGCCAGCAGCCAGGGACAGGGGAACACCGGGGAGCTGTTTTTT.

The CDR3 is CASSQGQVIGNEQFF. The CDR3, as DNA: TGCGCCAGCAGCCAGGGGCAGGTAATTGGCAATGAGCAGTTCTTC. V is TRBV4-1 and J is TRBJ2-1; maybe TRBD1 (5 bases). CDR3 length equals 15 residues. CDR1 and CDR2 from the germline V gene are MGHRA and YSYEKL. Trimming took off 3 bases at V and 6 bases at J, with 15 bases between the two ends.

The V call is TRBV7-9, the J call TRBJ2-7; tentative D call: TRBD2 (5 bases). The CDR3 loop spans 14 amino acids. Germline-derived CDR1 and CDR2 are SEHNR and FQNEAQ (reference sequence). The germline V and J ends were trimmed by 6 bases and 0 bases, with 12 bases remaining between them. The CDR3 loop reads CASSFERSSYEQYF. CDR3 bases: TGTGCCAGCAGTTTCGAGCGGAGCTCCTACGAGCAGTACTTC.